This T cell receptor (beta chain) originates from a study of T cell repertoires in cytomegalovirus infection. At least ten counts were recorded for this clonotype. TCRdb analysed the reads with MiXCR anew, one entry per CDR3 protein. Of 510,000 or so distinct CDR3 sequences listed, approximately 25% are singletons. The receptor comes from a human donor in good health (CMV status not recorded). Some clones in this sample may be carry-over from other donors' samples. Sequenced input: PBMCs.

CDR3 sequence (DNA): TGTGCCAGCAGCCCGCAGGGGGCCGATACTGAAGCTTTCTTT. Translation: CASSPQGADTEAFF. This chain joins TRBV7-2 and TRBJ1-1, with TRBD1 identical over 8 bases. The germline V gene has CDR1 SGHTA and CDR2 FQGNSA. The CDR3 length is 14 residues. The J segment lost 5 bases and the V segment lost 5 bases, leaving 7 bases of the junction unmatched.